This is a list of T cell receptor beta chains from one sample in a study of T cells expressing NK-cell markers. TCRdb reprocessed the 5' RACE reads, with one entry per CDR3 protein and no DNA. The sample totals about 390,000 distinct CDR3 sequences; its top ten clones hold around 10%. Sequences were obtained from blood T cells: a sorted CD56 or NKG2C T cell subset, CD4+ or CD8+ T cells, or bulk PBMC T cells (not recorded which). These receptors were obtained from a woman aged 45-60 years in good health. The CDR3 runs from the conserved cysteine through the conserved F or W.

v_gene	j_gene	len	CDR3aa
TRBV5-1	TRBJ2-1	17	CASSLVGSGRLLNEQFF
TRBV24-1	TRBJ2-1	14	CATSDHTLRDEQFF
TRBV11-3	TRBJ2-3	14	CASSSRTTSDTQYF
TRBV5-1	TRBJ1-5	15	CASRDGTGVNQPQHF
TRBV7-8	TRBJ2-5	16	CASRNRLAGVQETQYF
TRBV2	TRBJ1-3	14	CASSGETAGNTIYF
TRBV29-1	TRBJ2-3	14	CSVEPRGSTDTQYF
TRBV20-1	TRBJ1-1	13	CSARTGTSTEAFF
TRBV5-1	TRBJ2-3	15	CASSFRGTSTDTQYF
TRBV7-3	TRBJ2-2	15	CASSPGLANTGELFF
TRBV7-9	TRBJ2-3	14	CATGSREVTDTQYF
TRBV28	TRBJ2-4	17	CASSAPKGLGAKNIQYF
TRBV27	TRBJ2-5	14	CASSLLTGSKTQYF
TRBV4-2	TRBJ2-5	13	CASSQDPGNRINF
TRBV11-2	TRBJ2-7	14	CASSLGGTVREQYF